This TCR beta chain was identified in a study of blood T cells in healthy people across ages (dated by TCRdb to the mid-2010s). Regarding the study in general: In model experiments, template switching captured about one uniquely barcoded TCR beta cDNA molecule for every two T cells. The donors were split into four age groups: young (average around 15 years), middle-aged (about 40), aged (over 55) and long-lived (approximately 80). The study analyzed two additional independent replicas of 1 million unique cDNA reads from the same blood draw for two donors, one aged 18 to 30 and one aged 80 or older. The study measured age-related changes in TCR beta repertoire diversity using deep sequencing normalized with unique cDNA molecular identifiers. Donors of different ages were randomly distributed across sequencing lanes to avoid experimental bias.

Library preparation was by 5' RACE. A second roughly 7 to 12 cycle PCR used a sample-barcoded 5' primer and a J-beta primer mix. A template-switch 5' adaptor carrying 12 random nucleotides introduced a unique molecular identifier onto each TCR beta cDNA molecule. Each sample yielded at least 2.5 million CDR3-containing paired-end reads. The Mint cDNA synthesis kit, primed by a TRBC-specific oligonucleotide, was used to synthesize first-strand cDNA from all RNA. Following uracil-DNA glycosylase treatment, all cDNA underwent a first 18-cycle PCR with the universal primers M1SS and BC2_uni_R. As for how the authors treated the data: For normalization, 1 million high-quality reads, each with a distinct molecular identifier, were randomly selected from each sample. Reads sharing molecular identifiers were discarded rather than binned into consensus sequences. MiTCR, set to a Q25 quality threshold and the strictest error-elimination algorithm, was used for CDR3 identification, clonotype clustering and error correction. A nonparametric unseen species model using Euler transformation provided a lower-bound estimate of total TCR beta diversity. TCRdb itself trimmed the public reads at Q25 with fastp, ran MiXCR and retained productive beta chains. Rows matching on CDR3 protein sequence are summarized as one entry with the most common DNA and genes. The V and J calls here are based on TCRdb, not the publication. The sample records roughly 1.9 million distinct CDR3 sequences, about two fifths of which are singletons. Roughly 24% of the sample comes from the top ten.

What the study reported, not specific to this receptor: Donor CMV infection status was unknown, potentially confounding age-related changes in expanded clonotypes. There was a strong correlation between observed TCR beta diversity and the percentage of naive T cells measured by flow cytometry. Compared with the aged group, the long-lived group had more naive CD4+ T cells, fewer expanded clones and increased TCR diversity, suggesting age selection. Because profiling used bulk unsorted PBMCs, naive and antigen-experienced compartments could not be compared conclusively. Estimates of total diversity based on one million sequenced T cells were considered lower bounds and underestimates. As age increased, observed TCR beta diversity per million T cells dropped in a roughly linear way, and a significant reduction was already evident by age 40.

Systemically healthy Caucasian individuals from Russia, 39 in total and aged about 6 to 95 years, were included as donors. Ten milliliters of peripheral blood were drawn from each donor into EDTA-treated Vacutainer tubes. Ficoll-Paque density-gradient centrifugation was used to isolate PBMCs, with at least 7 million per sample. Total RNA was extracted from PBMCs with Trizol reagent, with at least 5 micrograms obtained per sample. The percentages of naive CD45RAhigh/CD27high T cells were determined by flow cytometry on a PBMC aliquot from every donor. Measured from the cysteine to the phenylalanine, the CDR3 is 15 residues long. Solely the CDR3 DNA is kept, with 45 bases framed from the first base. CDR1 and CDR2 are drawn from the germline V gene (reference sequence): SGHAT, FQDESV. Ends trimmed: V by 6 bases, J by 1 base; bases unmatched to a gene: 6. This clonotype has at least ten counts. What antigen it recognizes has not been identified. No much larger clone exists at a distance of one base, and base qualities are not known.

The source material was blood. The TCR was taken from a human donor in good health. This chain is built from TRBV11-1 and TRBJ1-1, with TRBD1 matching 9 junction bases. CDR3 region: CASSSPGQGNTEAFF. The bases are TGTGCCAGCAGTTCGCCGGGACAGGGGAACACTGAAGCTTTCTTT. The CDR3 plus the reference TRBV11-1 and TRBJ1-1 genes for the other parts give the full variable domain: EAEVAQSPRYKITEKSQAVAFWCDPISGHATLYWYRQILGQGPELLVQFQDESVVDDSQLPKDRFSAERLKGVDSTLKIQPAELGDSAMYLCASSSPGQGNTEAFFGQGTRLTVV.